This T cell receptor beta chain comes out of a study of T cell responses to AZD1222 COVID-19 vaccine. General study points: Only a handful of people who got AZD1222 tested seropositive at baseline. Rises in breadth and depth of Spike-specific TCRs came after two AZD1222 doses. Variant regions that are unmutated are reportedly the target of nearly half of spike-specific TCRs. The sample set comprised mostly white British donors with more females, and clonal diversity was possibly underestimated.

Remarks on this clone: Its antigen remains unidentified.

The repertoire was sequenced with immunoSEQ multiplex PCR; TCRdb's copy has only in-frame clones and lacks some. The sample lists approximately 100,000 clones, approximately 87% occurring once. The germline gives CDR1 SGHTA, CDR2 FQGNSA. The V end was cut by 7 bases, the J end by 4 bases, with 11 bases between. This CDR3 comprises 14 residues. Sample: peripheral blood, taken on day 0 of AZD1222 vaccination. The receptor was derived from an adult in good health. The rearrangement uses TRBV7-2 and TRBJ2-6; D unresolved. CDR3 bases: TGTGCCAGCACTTCTTTGCCGGGGGCCAACGTCCTGACTTTC. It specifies CASTSLPGANVLTF.